Described below is a single T cell receptor (beta chain) sequence and its context. Antigen: not known. The data derive from a study of cytomegalovirus exposure and HLA in healthy donors. V lost 2 bases and J 6 bases, leaving 16 bases between the germline ends. The CDR3 totals 15 residues. Germline V gives CDR1 LNHDA, CDR2 SQIVND (reference sequence). In the PCR, 60 Vbeta and 13 Jbeta primers were used. Some clones are missing from TCRdb's copy, which holds only in-frame ones; the method was immunoSEQ multiplex PCR. The sample holds some 150,000 clones, roughly 80% seen once. Findings and limits, study-wide: According to an earlier analysis, most TCR beta V segments yielded productive rearrangements about 87% or about 30% of the time. Under in vitro conditions, a few CMV-associated chains were confirmed as specific for CMV antigens.

The sample consisted of PBMCs. This sequence joins TRBV19 and TRBJ1-1, with TRBD1 as a possible D gene (5 bases). This TCR came from a female donor in good health and CMV-seronegative. This CDR3 is CASSIMGGARAEAFF. CDR3 DNA sequence: TGTGCCAGTAGTATAATGGGAGGGGCCAGGGCTGAAGCTTTCTTT.